The 21 T cell receptor beta chains below all came from one sample that was sequenced in a study of early T cells in non-severe SARS-CoV-2 infection. TCRdb re-called the 5' RACE reads with MiXCR, one entry per CDR3 protein. The table has roughly 62,000 distinct CDR3 sequences, roughly 7.7% seen once. The sample comprised whole blood. The receptors here all came from an adult who was a healthcare worker with PCR-confirmed SARS-CoV-2 infection or an uninfected control (not recorded which).

This chain connects TRBV30 to TRBJ2-1; D gene ambiguous. The CDR3 contains 12 residues. The germline V gene has CDR1 GTSNPN and CDR2 SVGIG (reference sequence). The V end lost 5 bases, the J end lost 3 bases, and 8 bases lay between the germline ends. CDR3 residues: CAWGLVYNEQFF. CDR3 sequence (DNA): TGTGCCTGGGGCCTGGTCTACAATGAGCAGTTCTTC. The variable domain in full, with the rest retrieved from reference TRBV30 and TRBJ2-1, is SQTIHQWPATLVQPVGSPLSLECTVEGTSNPNLYWYRQAAGRGLQLLFYSVGIGQISSEVPQNLSASRPQDRQFILSSKKLLLSDSGFYLCAWGLVYNEQFFGPGTRLTVL.

This chain uses TRBV29-1 with TRBJ2-3, with 9 bases fitting TRBD2. J was trimmed by 6 bases and V by 5 bases; bases with no gene match: 6. The CDR3 runs 13 residues. Germline V lookup: CDR1 SQVTM, CDR2 ANQGSEA. This CDR3 reads CSVRPSGGDTQYF. The CDR3, as DNA: TGCAGCGTTCGTCCCAGCGGGGGGGATACGCAGTATTTT.

This clonotype was found many times. The rearrangement uses TRBV4-1 and TRBJ2-3; TRBD2 aligns across 8 bases. The CDR3 covers 14 residues. The trim removed 6 bases at V and 6 bases at J, leaving 8 bases unmatched. Germline V gene lookup returns CDR1 MGHRA and CDR2 YSYEKL. This CDR3 is CASRRAGEEDTQYF. The CDR3 nucleotides read TGCGCCAGCAGGCGAGCGGGAGAGGAGGATACGCAGTATTTT.

This clonotype was seen more than once but under ten times. The V and J genes are TRBV7-7 and TRBJ2-1, with a weak D call TRBD2 (6 bases). Germline CDR1 and CDR2: SSHAT and FNYEAQ (reference sequence). CDR3 size: 15 residues. The V end was cut by 1 base, the J end by 6 bases, with 13 bases between. CDR3 sequence: CASSLDPSAINEQFF. The CDR3 DNA reads TGTGCCAGCAGCTTAGATCCTAGCGCCATCAATGAGCAGTTCTTC.

This clonotype has at least ten counts. This chain connects TRBV29-1 to TRBJ2-1, with TRBD2 matching 10 bases. The junction had 13 bases not matched to a gene; V was cut back by 7 bases and J by 10 bases. Looked up from germline, CDR1 is SQVTM and CDR2 is ANQGSEA. CDR3 size: 14 residues. CDR3 sequence (DNA): TGCAGCGGCCAGCTAGCGGGAGTCTCCGGGGAGCAGTTCTTC. Translated: CSGQLAGVSGEQFF.

This chain connects TRBV24-1 to TRBJ2-3, with 9 bases aligning to TRBD1. Germline V gene sequence: CDR1 KGHDR, CDR2 SFDVKD. V was clipped by 4 bases and J by 6 bases; unmatched bases: 10. This CDR3 contains 16 residues. The CDR3 region has the DNA TGTGCCACCAGTGAGCCACCGGGACAGGGAAAGGATACGCAGTATTTT. Its protein product is CATSEPPGQGKDTQYF.

This clonotype has a handful of counts. CDR3 region: CASLLAGGTGELFF. DNA of the CDR3: TGTGCCAGCCTACTAGCGGGAGGAACCGGGGAGCTGTTTTTT. This chain connects TRBV19 to TRBJ2-2; 12 bases match TRBD2. V lost 9 bases and J lost 5; bases outside the gene matches: 4. Germline loops: CDR1 LNHDA, CDR2 SQIVND (reference sequence). CDR3 length: 14 residues.

This clonotype was counted between two and nine times. This rearrangement joins TRBV11-2 to TRBJ2-1; D not resolved. This CDR3 is 16 amino acids long. The germline gives CDR1 SGHAT, CDR2 FQNNGV. Trimming left V 1 base short and J 0 bases short, with 10 bases between. The CDR3 protein is CASSLVRQASYNEQFF. In DNA, the CDR3 is TGTGCCAGCAGCTTAGTAAGGCAAGCCTCCTACAATGAGCAGTTCTTC.

This clonotype has at least ten counts. This chain connects TRBV27 to TRBJ2-3; a possible D gene is TRBD1 (6 bases). The germline CDR1 and CDR2 sequences are MNHEY and SMNVEV (reference sequence). V was trimmed by 6 bases and J by 6 bases, leaving 13 bases between them. The CDR3 runs 13 residues. CDR3 in DNA: TGTGCCAGCAGAAACACCCAGGGGGATACGCAGTATTTT. This translates into CASRNTQGDTQYF.

The table lists this clonotype with a few counts. The V call is TRBV18, the J call TRBJ2-7; TRBD1 matches at 7 bases. With 3 bases clipped from V and 2 bases from J, the junction kept 7 bases outside the gene matches. Germline assignment: CDR1 KGHSH and CDR2 LQKENI. The CDR3 consists of 15 residues. CDR3 sequence reads: CASSPFRDSPYEQYF. The CDR3, as DNA: TGTGCCAGCTCACCGTTCAGGGACAGCCCCTACGAGCAGTACTTC. Full variable domain (rest looked up from reference TRBV18 and TRBJ2-7): NAGVMQNPRHLVRRRGQEARLRCSPMKGHSHVYWYRQLPEEGLKFMVYLQKENIIDESGMPKERFSAEFPKEGPSILRIQQVVRGDSAAYFCASSPFRDSPYEQYFGPGTRLTVT.

This clonotype was counted between two and nine times. The chain is built from TRBV20-1 and TRBJ2-2; 7 positions match TRBD2. The CDR3 totals 15 residues. Losses at the gene ends were 2 bases for V and 1 base for J; bases not matched to a gene: 4. Germline CDR1 is DFQATT and CDR2 is SNEGSKA (reference sequence). The CDR3 reads CSARPGRMNTGELFF. The DNA for the CDR3 is TGCAGTGCTAGACCCGGGAGGATGAACACCGGGGAGCTGTTTTTT.

This clonotype was counted ten times or more. The genes are TRBV25-1 and TRBJ2-7; D remains unclear. Deletions cut 9 bases from V and 11 bases from J, with 17 bases between. The germline V gene has CDR1 MGHDK and CDR2 SYGVNS. The CDR3 length is 11 residues. For the CDR3, the DNA is TGTGCCAGTCCTCTCTTACGACCGGAGTACTTC. This sequence encodes CASPLLRPEYF.

This clonotype was counted ten times or more. This chain joins TRBV6-1 and TRBJ2-3; 11 bases match TRBD1. V dropped 4 bases and J dropped 0; count of bases not matched to a gene: 3. The CDR3 spans 16 residues. Germline CDR1 reads MNHNS; CDR2 reads SASEGT. The CDR3 here is CASSGDRGTSTDTQYF. CDR3 nucleotides: TGTGCCAGCAGTGGGGACAGGGGGACCAGCACAGATACGCAGTATTTT.

CDR3 DNA: TGTGCCAGCAAACTCCCGGGGACCTACGAGCAGTACTTC. Its protein product is CASKLPGTYEQYF. This chain joins TRBV28 and TRBJ2-7; a weak D match, TRBD2 (5 bases). Germline loops: CDR1 MDHEN, CDR2 SYDVKM. The ends were cut back, 7 bases at V and 2 bases at J, with 12 bases in the middle. The CDR3 spans 13 residues.

This clonotype has at least ten counts. This chain uses TRBV3-1 with TRBJ2-3, with D hard to call. In germline, CDR1 is LGHDT, CDR2 YNNKEL (reference sequence). The V end lost 0 bases, the J end lost 0 bases, and 7 bases lay between the germline ends. The CDR3 spans 15 residues. This chain's CDR3 is CASSQDPSSTDTQYF. The CDR3 DNA reads TGTGCCAGCAGCCAAGATCCCTCTAGCACAGATACGCAGTATTTT.

This clonotype was recorded a few times. This chain uses TRBV11-2 with TRBJ2-7, with TRBD2 matching over 8 bases. V shed 1 base and J 1 base; nucleotides not matched to a gene: 9. Germline loops: CDR1 SGHAT, CDR2 FQNNGV. The CDR3 is 17 residues long. DNA of the CDR3: TGTGCCAGCAGCTTAGGGGCGGGGGGACTATCGTCCTACGAGCAGTACTTC. Residues: CASSLGAGGLSSYEQYF.

The table lists this clonotype with many counts. This chain uses TRBV7-6 with TRBJ2-1; 9 nucleotides agree with TRBD1. The CDR3 has 15 amino acids. CDR1 SGHVS and CDR2 FNYEAQ come from the germline V gene. V shed 5 bases and J 4 bases; nucleotides not matched to a gene: 6. The CDR3 DNA follows: TGTGCCAGCAGCCCGGGACAGGGTGTATACAATGAGCAGTTCTTC. It codes for CASSPGQGVYNEQFF.

By frequency in the sample, this clonotype is medium-sized. The V call is TRBV7-9, the J call TRBJ2-7; 8 bases are shared with TRBD1. V shed 3 bases, J shed 5 bases, and the junction held 0 bases outside the gene matches. The CDR3 runs to 12 residues. Per the germline V gene, CDR1 is SEHNR and CDR2 is FQNEAQ (reference sequence). The DNA for the CDR3 is TGTGCCAGCAGCTTGACAGGGGACGAGCAGTACTTC. It codes for CASSLTGDEQYF.

This clonotype occurred a few times. The chain couples TRBV20-1 to TRBJ2-1, with no clear D. Trimming took off 1 base at V and 0 bases at J, with 7 bases between the two ends. The germline V gene encodes CDR1 DFQATT and CDR2 SNEGSKA (reference sequence). The CDR3 sequence is 14 residues long. The CDR3 coding sequence is TGCAGTGCTAGAGGGGCGAGCTCCTACAATGAGCAGTTCTTC. Protein: CSARGASSYNEQFF.

The chain links TRBV7-9 to TRBJ2-7, with D possibly being TRBD1 (5 bases). CDR3 length equals 14 residues. CDR1 SEHNR and CDR2 FQNEAQ come from the germline V gene (reference sequence). Deletions cut 5 bases from V and 2 bases from J, with 13 bases between. The CDR3 nucleotides read TGTGCCAGCAGCCCAGATAGGGGAACCTACGAGCAGTACTTC. Its translation is CASSPDRGTYEQYF.

This clonotype was found many times. The CDR3 protein is CASSQSNSGSASYNEQFF. CDR3 bases: TGTGCCAGCAGCCAAAGTAATAGCGGGAGCGCCTCCTACAATGAGCAGTTCTTC. The chain recombines TRBV7-6 with TRBJ2-1, with TRBD2 matching over 9 bases. V lost 5 bases, J lost 0 bases, and 11 bases stayed unmatched. This CDR3 has 18 residues. Germline V gene lookup returns CDR1 SGHVS and CDR2 FNYEAQ.